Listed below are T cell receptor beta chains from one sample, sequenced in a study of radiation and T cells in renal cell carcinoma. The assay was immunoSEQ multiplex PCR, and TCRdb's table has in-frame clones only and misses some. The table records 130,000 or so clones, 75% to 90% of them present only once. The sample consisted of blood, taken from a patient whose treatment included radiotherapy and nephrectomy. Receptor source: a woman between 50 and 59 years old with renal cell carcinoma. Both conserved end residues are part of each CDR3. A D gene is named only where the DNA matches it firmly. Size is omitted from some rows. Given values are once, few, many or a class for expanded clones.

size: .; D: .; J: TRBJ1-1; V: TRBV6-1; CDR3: CASSLMLGDTEAFF; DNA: TGTGCCAGCAGCCTCATGTTGGGGGACACTGAAGCTTTCTTT
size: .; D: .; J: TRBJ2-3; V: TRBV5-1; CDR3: CASSRGQTTDTQYF; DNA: TGCGCCAGCAGCCGAGGACAGACTACAGATACGCAGTATTTT
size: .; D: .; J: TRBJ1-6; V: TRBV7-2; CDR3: CASSFEGSSPLHF; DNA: TGTGCCAGCAGCTTCGAGGGAAGTTCACCCCTCCACTTT
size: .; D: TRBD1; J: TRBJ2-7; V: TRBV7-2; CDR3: CASSWNRGEQYF; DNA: TGTGCCAGCAGCTGGAACAGGGGCGAGCAGTACTTC
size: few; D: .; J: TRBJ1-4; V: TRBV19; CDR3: CASSEGGLREKLFF; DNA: TGTGCCAGTAGCGAAGGTGGACTTCGCGAAAAACTGTTTTTT
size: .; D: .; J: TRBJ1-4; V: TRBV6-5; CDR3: CASSYTVREKLFF; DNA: TGTGCCAGCAGTTACACTGTCAGAGAAAAACTGTTTTTT
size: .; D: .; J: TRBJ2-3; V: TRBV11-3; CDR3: CASSRGVGATDTQYF; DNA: TGTGCCAGCAGCCGGGGAGTTGGGGCCACAGATACGCAGTATTTT
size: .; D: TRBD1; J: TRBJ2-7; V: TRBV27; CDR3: CASTKLSGQGPYEQYF; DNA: TGTGCCAGCACCAAATTATCGGGACAGGGGCCCTACGAGCAGTACTTC
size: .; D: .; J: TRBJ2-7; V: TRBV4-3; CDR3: CASSQEYGTAESYEQYF; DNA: TGCGCCAGCAGCCAAGAATACGGGACGGCGGAATCCTACGAGCAGTACTTC
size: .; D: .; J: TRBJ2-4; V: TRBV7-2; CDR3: CASSSLRRDSGGIQYF; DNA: TGTGCCAGCAGCTCCCTTCGTCGGGACTCTGGTGGTATTCAGTACTTC
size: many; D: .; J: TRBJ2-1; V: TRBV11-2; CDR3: CASSSWGDEQFF; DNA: TGTGCCAGCAGCTCCTGGGGGGATGAGCAGTTCTTC
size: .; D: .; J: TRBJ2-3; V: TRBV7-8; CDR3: CASSSPQGGGIGDTQYF; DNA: TGTGCCAGCAGCTCCCCGCAAGGTGGCGGGATCGGGGATACGCAGTATTTT
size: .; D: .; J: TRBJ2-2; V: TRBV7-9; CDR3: CAREGRTGELFF; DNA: TGTGCCAGGGAGGGAAGGACCGGGGAGCTGTTTTTT
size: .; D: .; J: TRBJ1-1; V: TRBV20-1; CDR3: CSAVWGNEAFF; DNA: TGCAGTGCTGTATGGGGGAATGAAGCTTTCTTT
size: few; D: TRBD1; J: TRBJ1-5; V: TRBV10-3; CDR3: CASTGQEAQPQHF; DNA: TGTGCCAGTACCGGACAGGAGGCTCAGCCCCAGCATTTT
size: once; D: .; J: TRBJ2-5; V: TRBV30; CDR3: CAWSTLETQYF; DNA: TGTGCCTGGAGTACTCTAGAGACCCAGTACTTC
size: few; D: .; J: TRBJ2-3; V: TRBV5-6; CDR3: CASSTDTQYF; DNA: TGTGCCAGCAGCACAGATACGCAGTATTTT
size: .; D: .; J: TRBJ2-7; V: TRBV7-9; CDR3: CASSPALGATYEQYF; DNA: TGTGCCAGCAGCCCCGCCCTGGGGGCCACCTACGAGCAGTACTTC
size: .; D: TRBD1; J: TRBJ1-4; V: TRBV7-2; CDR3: CASSLELGQGIEKLFF; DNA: TGTGCCAGCAGCTTAGAGCTGGGACAGGGGATTGAAAAACTGTTTTTT
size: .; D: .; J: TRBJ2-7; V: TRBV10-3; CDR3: CAISGSYEQYF; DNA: TGTGCCATCAGTGGCTCCTACGAGCAGTACTTC
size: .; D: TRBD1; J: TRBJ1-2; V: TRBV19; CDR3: CASENRGWHGYTF; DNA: TGTGCCAGCGAAAACAGGGGATGGCATGGCTACACCTTC
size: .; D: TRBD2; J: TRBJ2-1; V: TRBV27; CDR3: CASSPRSSGLYNEQFF; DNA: TGTGCCAGCAGTCCACGGTCTAGCGGGCTTTACAATGAGCAGTTCTTC
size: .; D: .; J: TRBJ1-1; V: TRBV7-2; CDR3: CASSLARRLNTEAFF; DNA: TGTGCCAGCAGCTTAGCCCGACGGCTGAACACTGAAGCTTTCTTT
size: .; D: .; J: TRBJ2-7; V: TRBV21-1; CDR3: CASSLTGKPDEQYF; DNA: TGTGCCAGCAGCCTTACAGGGAAACCGGACGAGCAGTACTTC
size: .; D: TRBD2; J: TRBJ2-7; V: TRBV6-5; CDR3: CASSYERGSPYEQYF; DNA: TGTGCCAGCAGTTACGAGCGGGGATCCCCCTACGAGCAGTACTTC
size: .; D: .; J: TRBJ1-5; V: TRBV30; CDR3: CAWRETPGQPQHF; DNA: TGTGCCTGGAGAGAAACCCCGGGGCAGCCCCAGCATTTT
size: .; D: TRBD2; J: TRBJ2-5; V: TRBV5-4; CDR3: CASSSSGGSKETQYF; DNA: TGTGCCAGCAGCTCTAGCGGGGGTTCGAAAGAGACCCAGTACTTC
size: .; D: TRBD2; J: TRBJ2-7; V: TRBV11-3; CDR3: CASSRGGLAYEQYF; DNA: TGTGCCAGCAGCCGTGGGGGACTAGCCTACGAGCAGTACTTC
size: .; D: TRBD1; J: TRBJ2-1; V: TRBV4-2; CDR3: CASSQGGTGGFNEQFF; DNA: TGTGCCAGCAGCCAAGGCGGGACAGGGGGTTTCAATGAGCAGTTCTTC
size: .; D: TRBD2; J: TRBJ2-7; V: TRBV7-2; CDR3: CASSLWREGQWYF; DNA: TGTGCCAGCAGCTTATGGCGGGAGGGCCAGTGGTACTTC
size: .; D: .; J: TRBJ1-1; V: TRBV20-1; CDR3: CSAPRSPEAFF; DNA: TGCAGTGCCCCCAGGTCGCCTGAAGCTTTCTTT
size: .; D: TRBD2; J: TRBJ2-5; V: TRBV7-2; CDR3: CASSRAGLQETQYF; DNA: TGTGCCAGCAGCCGGGCGGGACTACAAGAGACCCAGTACTTC
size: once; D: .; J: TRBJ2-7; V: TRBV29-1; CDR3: CSVESSGASYEQYF; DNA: TGCAGCGTTGAGTCCTCAGGGGCCTCCTACGAGCAGTACTTC
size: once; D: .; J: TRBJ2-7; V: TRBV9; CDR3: CASSVAAGYEQYF; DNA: TGTGCCAGCAGCGTAGCGGCTGGCTACGAGCAGTACTTC
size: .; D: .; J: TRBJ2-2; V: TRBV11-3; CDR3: CASSGISGELFF; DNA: TGTGCCAGCAGCGGAATATCCGGGGAGCTGTTTTTT
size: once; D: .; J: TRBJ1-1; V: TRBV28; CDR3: CASSRGAEAFF; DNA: TGTGCCAGCAGTCGGGGCGCCGAAGCTTTCTTT
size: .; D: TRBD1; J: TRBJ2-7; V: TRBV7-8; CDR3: CASSGYAGTGGMNEQYF; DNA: TGTGCCAGCAGCGGTTATGCTGGGACAGGGGGCATGAACGAGCAGTACTTC
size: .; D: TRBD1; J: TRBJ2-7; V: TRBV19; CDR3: CASSTGQGRPYEQYF; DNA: TGTGCCAGTAGTACCGGACAGGGTCGTCCCTACGAGCAGTACTTC
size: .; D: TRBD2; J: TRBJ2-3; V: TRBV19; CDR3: CASTRTSGGADTQYF; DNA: TGTGCCAGTACTAGGACTAGCGGGGGGGCCGATACGCAGTATTTT
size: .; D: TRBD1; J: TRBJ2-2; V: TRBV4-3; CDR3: CASSQKTGMDTGELFF; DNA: TGCGCCAGCAGCCAAAAGACAGGGATGGACACCGGGGAGCTGTTTTTT
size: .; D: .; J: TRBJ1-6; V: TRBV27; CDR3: CASSPGDPGAYNSPLHF; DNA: TGTGCCAGCAGTCCGGGGGACCCTGGGGCCTATAATTCACCCCTCCACTTT
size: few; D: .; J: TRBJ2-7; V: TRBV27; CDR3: CASSKRMLGPEQYF; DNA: TGTGCCAGCAGTAAAAGAATGTTGGGCCCCGAGCAGTACTTC
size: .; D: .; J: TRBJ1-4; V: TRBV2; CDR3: CASKQGINEKLFF; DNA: TGTGCCAGCAAGCAGGGGATTAATGAAAAACTGTTTTTT
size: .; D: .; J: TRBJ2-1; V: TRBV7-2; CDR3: CASSLGARSDEQFF; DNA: TGTGCCAGCAGCTTAGGGGCTAGGAGCGATGAGCAGTTCTTC
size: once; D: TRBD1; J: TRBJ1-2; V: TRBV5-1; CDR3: CASSSGTGIYGYTF; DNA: TGCGCCAGCAGTTCCGGGACAGGGATATATGGCTACACCTTC
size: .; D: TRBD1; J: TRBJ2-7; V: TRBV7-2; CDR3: CASNSGQGRQQYF; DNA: TGTGCCAGCAACTCGGGACAGGGGAGGCAGCAGTACTTC
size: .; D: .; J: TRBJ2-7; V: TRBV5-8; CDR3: CASSVGGGRYF; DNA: TGTGCCAGCAGCGTCGGGGGCGGGCGGTACTTC
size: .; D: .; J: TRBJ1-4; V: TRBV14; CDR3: CASSQRGSRAEKLFF; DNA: TGTGCCAGCAGCCAAAGAGGATCGCGGGCTGAAAAACTGTTTTTT
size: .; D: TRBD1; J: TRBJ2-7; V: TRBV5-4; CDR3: CASSLQDRAAYEQYF; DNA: TGTGCCAGCAGCTTGCAGGACAGGGCCGCCTACGAGCAGTACTTC